Following are 24 T cell receptor beta chains from one sample sequenced in a study of pediatric ulcerative colitis (dated by TCRdb to about 2019). The library was prepared using the immunoSEQ multiplex PCR assay. Sourced from immuneACCESS, this table was stored by TCRdb with only in-frame sequences that have V and J called. A share of the clones is absent; for the studies checked, an unresolved V gene accounts for under half, and the remainder has no known explanation. In all, the sample holds roughly 30,000 clones, and roughly 86% of those were seen once. Roughly 4.3% of the sample is held by the ten biggest clonotypes. Sequenced input: blood. These receptors all stem from a boy under 18 with severe ulcerative colitis.

V and J are TRBV13 and TRBJ2-1; TRBD2 agrees at 11 bases. The germline V gene has CDR1 PRHDT and CDR2 FYEKMQ (reference sequence). Unmatched junction bases numbered 7, after V lost 5 bases and J lost 4 bases. The CDR3 covers 16 residues. The CDR3 protein is CASSGRLAGTYNEQFF. CDR3 sequence (DNA): TGTGCCAGCAGCGGACGACTAGCGGGAACATACAATGAGCAGTTCTTC.

This chain joins TRBV2 and TRBJ1-1; D possibly corresponds to TRBD1 (5 bases). From germline, CDR1 is SNHLY and CDR2 FYNNEI. V was shortened by 6 bases and J by 4 bases, with 18 bases between the two germline ends. The CDR3 consists of 15 residues. The CDR3 sequence is CASRPGTSGGTEAFF. DNA for the CDR3: TGTGCCAGCAGACCCGGGACCTCGGGGGGCACTGAAGCTTTCTTT.

This clone was counted only a few times. The chain joins TRBV18 to TRBJ1-2; D uncertain. Germline lookup yields CDR1 KGHSH and CDR2 LQKENI. The CDR3 runs 14 residues. V dropped 2 bases and J dropped 8 bases, with 15 bases sitting between them. This CDR3 reads CASSPSFDRVGYTF. The CDR3 DNA sequence: TGTGCCAGCTCACCATCCTTCGATCGCGTAGGCTACACCTTC.

This clone was observed a handful of times. This chain connects TRBV2 to TRBJ1-1; no definite D call. Germline CDR1 and CDR2: SNHLY and FYNNEI. This CDR3 has 14 residues. V was trimmed by 3 bases and J by 2 bases, leaving 10 bases between them. The CDR3 region has the DNA TGTGCCAGCAGTGACGTTTGGCTAAACACTGAAGCTTTCTTT. Protein: CASSDVWLNTEAFF.

The V and J genes are TRBV7-9 and TRBJ2-2; maybe TRBD1 (6 bases). V lost 1 base, J lost 4 bases, and 16 bases lay in between. Germline lookup yields CDR1 SEHNR and CDR2 FQNEAQ (reference sequence). This CDR3 spans 17 amino acids. CDR3 coding DNA: TGTGCCAGCAGCTTAGAACAGGGCCCTCCGGGCACCGGGGAGCTGTTTTTT. This translates into CASSLEQGPPGTGELFF. The variable domain in full, with the rest retrieved from reference TRBV7-9 and TRBJ2-2, is DTGVSQNPRHKITKRGQNVTFRCDPISEHNRLYWYRQTLGQGPEFLTYFQNEAQLEKSRLLSDRFSAERPKGSFSTLEIQRTEQGDSAMYLCASSLEQGPPGTGELFFGEGSRLTVL.

CDR3 nucleotides: TGTGCCAGCAGGTCTATCGGAGGCACTGAAGCTTTCTTT. Its translation is CASRSIGGTEAFF. The rearrangement uses TRBV6-5 and TRBJ1-1, with D hard to call. Looked up from germline, CDR1 is MNHEY and CDR2 is SVGAGI. This CDR3 contains 13 residues. V was cut by 6 bases and J by 4 bases, with 12 bases left in between.

The rearrangement uses TRBV19 and TRBJ1-5; D remains ambiguous. Trimming left V 8 bases short and J 0 bases short, with 14 bases between. The CDR3 sequence is 15 residues long. CDR1 is LNHDA and CDR2 is SQIVND in the germline V gene (reference sequence). The CDR3: CASALTEYSNQPQHF. The CDR3 DNA is TGTGCCAGTGCCCTAACCGAGTATAGCAATCAGCCCCAGCATTTT.

V usage is TRBV10-1 and J usage is TRBJ2-5, with a possible D match to TRBD1 (5 bases). CDR1 WNHNN and CDR2 SYGVQD come from the germline V gene (reference sequence). Deletions cut 5 bases from V and 0 bases from J, with 10 bases between. CDR3 length: 14 amino acids. CDR3 sequence (DNA): TGCGCCAGCAGTAGACAGAACCACCAAGAGACCCAGTACTTC. This codes for CASSRQNHQETQYF.

The V call is TRBV4-3, the J call TRBJ1-1; D gene unclear. V dropped 0 bases and J dropped 7 bases, with 9 bases sitting between them. Germline loops: CDR1 LGHNA, CDR2 YSLEER. The CDR3 totals 13 residues. The CDR3: CASSQDGNIEAFF. The CDR3 nucleotides read TGCGCCAGCAGCCAAGATGGTAATATTGAAGCTTTCTTT.

The chain has TRBV5-1 and TRBJ2-7, with D perhaps being TRBD1 or TRBD2 (6 bases each). The ends were cut back, 3 bases at V and 7 bases at J, with 14 bases in the middle. The length of the CDR3 is 13 residues. From germline, CDR1 is SGHRS and CDR2 YFSETQ. DNA for the CDR3: TGCGCCAGCAGCTCCTCAGGGGCGGGGGAGCAGTACTTC. Its protein is CASSSSGAGEQYF.

This chain joins TRBV7-8 and TRBJ1-4; no reliable D call. The CDR3 length is 14 residues. Trimming pared 4 bases from V and 7 bases from J, leaving 13 bases between. Germline CDR1 reads SGHVS; CDR2 reads FQNEAQ. CDR3 nucleotides: TGTGCCAGCAGCTCCCCCTTGGCAGTTGAAAAACTGTTTTTT. This translates into CASSSPLAVEKLFF.

This clone was counted only a few times. The chain carries TRBV11-2 and TRBJ1-4; D uncertain. Trimming removed 3 bases at V and 3 bases at J, with 8 bases between. In germline, CDR1 is SGHAT, CDR2 FQNNGV. The CDR3 runs to 14 residues. CDR3 amino acids: CASSFAGSNEKLFF. DNA for the CDR3: TGTGCCAGCAGCTTTGCGGGATCTAATGAAAAACTGTTTTTT. Looking up the rest from reference TRBV11-2 and TRBJ1-4 gives the full variable domain: EAGVAQSPRYKIIEKRQSVAFWCNPISGHATLYWYQQILGQGPKLLIQFQNNGVVDDSQLPKDRFSAERLKGVDSTLKIQPAKLEDSAVYLCASSFAGSNEKLFFGSGTQLSVL.

The genes are TRBV6-5 and TRBJ2-5; D gene ambiguous. V lost 0 bases to trimming and J lost 4 bases, with 9 bases between them. Germline V lookup: CDR1 MNHEY, CDR2 SVGAGI. CDR3 size: 14 residues. The CDR3 protein is CASSYSPVSETQYF. The DNA of the CDR3 is TGTGCCAGCAGTTACTCGCCGGTTTCAGAGACCCAGTACTTC.

The V gene is TRBV5-6, the J gene TRBJ2-7; 7 bases line up with TRBD1. The germline V gene encodes CDR1 SGHDT and CDR2 YYEEEE. This CDR3 is 17 amino acids long. After removal of 4 bases from V and 6 bases from J, the junction contained 19 bases not matched to a gene. The CDR3 loop reads CASSRKPGTDTSSEQYF. CDR3 coding DNA: TGTGCCAGCAGCCGAAAACCCGGGACAGATACGTCGTCCGAGCAGTACTTC.

This rearrangement joins TRBV18 to TRBJ2-2; D might be TRBD1 or TRBD2, each matching 5 bases. The CDR3 has 16 residues. V lost 1 base to trimming and J lost 4 bases, with 13 bases between them. Germline V CDR1 and CDR2: KGHSH, LQKENI. CDR3 coding DNA: TGTGCCAGCTCACCACGCGCCGGGACCATCACCGGGGAGCTGTTTTTT. It specifies CASSPRAGTITGELFF.

V gene TRBV4-1 combines with J gene TRBJ1-1, with D possibly matching TRBD1 (5 bases). V lost 2 bases, J lost 2 bases, and 18 bases lay in between. Per the germline V gene, CDR1 is MGHRA and CDR2 is YSYEKL. This CDR3 is built from 17 residues. Here the CDR3 DNA reads TGCGCCAGCAGCCAAACTTTTGACGGGGCATCCAACACTGAAGCTTTCTTT. This sequence encodes CASSQTFDGASNTEAFF.

The chain uses TRBV6-5 and TRBJ1-1; D is uncertain. Germline assignment: CDR1 MNHEY and CDR2 SVGAGI. The V and J ends lost 2 bases and 0 bases respectively, with 13 bases between them. The CDR3 covers 16 residues. The DNA of the CDR3 is TGTGCCAGCAGTTACATATCAACTGTTATGAACACTGAAGCTTTCTTT. Residues: CASSYISTVMNTEAFF.

The rearrangement uses TRBV28 and TRBJ1-4, with a possible D match to TRBD1 (6 bases). With 2 bases removed from V and 7 bases from J, the gap between germline ends came to 14 bases. The CDR3 covers 15 residues. Germline V gene lookup returns CDR1 MDHEN and CDR2 SYDVKM. The CDR3 region is CASSLPGGLGEKLFF. The CDR3 DNA reads TGTGCCAGCAGTTTACCGGGGGGGCTTGGTGAAAAACTGTTTTTT.

This clone has a single count. V gene TRBV27 combines with J gene TRBJ1-2, with no clear D. V shed 3 bases and J shed 7 bases, with 21 bases lying between them. Germline values: CDR1 MNHEY, CDR2 SMNVEV (reference sequence). CDR3 length equals 16 residues. CDR3 residues: CASSFEANQGSRGYTF. Written as DNA, the CDR3 is TGTGCCAGCAGTTTTGAGGCGAACCAAGGATCTCGTGGCTACACCTTC.

V and J are TRBV5-1 and TRBJ1-4; D is ambiguous. The CDR3 has 14 residues. CDR1 is SGHRS and CDR2 is YFSETQ in the germline V gene. Trimming stripped 0 bases from V and 8 bases from J, with 11 bases between. CDR3 DNA sequence: TGCGCCAGCAGCTTGGAGATGGGGAACGAAAAACTGTTTTTT. Translated: CASSLEMGNEKLFF.

CDR3 in DNA: TGTGCCTGGAGTAAAATGACAGGGGCAAGCTCCTATAATTCACCCCTCCACTTT. This gives the protein CAWSKMTGASSYNSPLHF. The genes are TRBV30 and TRBJ1-6, with TRBD1 identical over 8 bases. The CDR3 is made up of 18 amino acids. Trimming at V came to 2 bases and at J to 0 bases, leaving 9 bases not matched to a gene. CDR1 GTSNPN and CDR2 SVGIG come from the germline V gene (reference sequence).

The V and J genes are TRBV5-6 and TRBJ2-1; D is unresolved. Germline V CDR1 and CDR2: SGHDT, YYEEEE. Trimming left V 6 bases short and J 10 bases short, with 11 bases between. The CDR3 contains 11 residues. The CDR3 protein is CASTLLGEQFF. The CDR3 DNA follows: TGTGCCAGCACCCTCTTAGGGGAGCAGTTCTTC.

The rearrangement links TRBV7-8 to TRBJ1-2; D remains ambiguous. V was pared by 1 base and J by 8 bases, with 11 bases between. Germline V lookup: CDR1 SGHVS, CDR2 FQNEAQ. The CDR3 totals 13 residues. CDR3 in amino acids: CASSLVLQWGYTF. The CDR3 bases are TGTGCCAGCAGCTTAGTACTACAATGGGGCTACACCTTC.

V usage is TRBV5-1 and J usage is TRBJ1-1, with no clear D. This CDR3 has 14 amino acids. Trimming removed 0 bases from V and 1 base from J, with 7 bases in between. Germline CDR1 SGHRS, CDR2 YFSETQ. The CDR3 DNA reads as TGCGCCAGCAGCTTGGCGACGGCGAACACTGAAGCTTTCTTT. It is translated as CASSLATANTEAFF.